This T cell receptor beta chain derives from a study of technical replicates of blood from several donors. This CDR3 is 15 amino acids long. The V end was cut by 1 base, the J end by 3 bases, with 10 bases between. The V gene's germline CDR1 is MDHEN and CDR2 SYDVKM. Only in-frame clones appear in the TCRdb table, and some are missing; sequencing was by immunoSEQ multiplex PCR. Seen here are approximately 76,000 clones, about 91% observed once, and the top ten hold around 0.24%. The sequence was obtained from a human donor in good health. V usage is TRBV28 and J usage is TRBJ2-1, with D maybe TRBD2 (6 bases). The sample comprised T cells isolated from PBMCs. CDR3 region: CASSLSLAVYNEQFF. CDR3 bases: TGTGCCAGCAGTTTATCTTTAGCGGTCTACAATGAGCAGTTCTTC.